The following is a T cell receptor (beta chain) sequence with its context. TCRdb recomputed calls from the PCR reads with MiXCR, one row per CDR3 protein. The sample includes some 580,000 distinct CDR3 sequences, about 25% seen only once; the top ten take roughly 0.83%. The sample comes from a study of molecular identifiers for immune sequencing clone quantification. Trimming cost V 5 bases and J 2 bases; bases outside gene matches: 19. There are 19 residues in the CDR3. Germline V lookup: CDR1 SGHAT, CDR2 FQDESV (reference sequence). The V call is TRBV11-1, the J call TRBJ2-7; 9 nucleotides align to TRBD2. The receptor was derived from a human donor in good health. Some libraries in this study had Jurkat cell RNA spiked in. Sequencing input: naive CD8+ T cells from blood, with Jurkat cell RNA spiked in. Subset described: FACS-sorted CD8+CD4-CCR7+CD45RA+ naive T cells. The CDR3 DNA reads TGTGCCAGCAGCGTTAGAGCCCGGACTAGCGAAAAAGGGGCCTACGAGCAGTACTTC. Its protein product is CASSVRARTSEKGAYEQYF.